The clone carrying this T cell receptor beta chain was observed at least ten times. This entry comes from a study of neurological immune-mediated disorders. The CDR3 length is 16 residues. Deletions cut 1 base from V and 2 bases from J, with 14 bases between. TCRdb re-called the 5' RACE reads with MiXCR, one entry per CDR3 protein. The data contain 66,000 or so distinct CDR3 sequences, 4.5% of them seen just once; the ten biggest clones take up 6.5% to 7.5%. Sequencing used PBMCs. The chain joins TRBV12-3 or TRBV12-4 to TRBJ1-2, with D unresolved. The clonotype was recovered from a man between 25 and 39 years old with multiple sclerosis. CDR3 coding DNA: TGTGCCAGCAGTTTAGGCCCATTACGGGAGAACTATGGCTACACCTTC. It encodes CASSLGPLRENYGYTF.